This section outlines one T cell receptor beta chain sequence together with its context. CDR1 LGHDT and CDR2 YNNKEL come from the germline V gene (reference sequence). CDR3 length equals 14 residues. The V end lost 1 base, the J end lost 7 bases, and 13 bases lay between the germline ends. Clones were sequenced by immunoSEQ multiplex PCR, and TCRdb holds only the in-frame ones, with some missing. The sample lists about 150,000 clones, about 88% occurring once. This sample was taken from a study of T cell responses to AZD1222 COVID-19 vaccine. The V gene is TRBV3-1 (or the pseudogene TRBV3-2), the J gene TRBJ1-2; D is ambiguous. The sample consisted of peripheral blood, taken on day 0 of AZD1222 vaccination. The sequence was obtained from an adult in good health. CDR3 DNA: TGTGCCAGCAGCCAAGGGGCCAAAACAAGTGGCTACACCTTC. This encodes CASSQGAKTSGYTF.